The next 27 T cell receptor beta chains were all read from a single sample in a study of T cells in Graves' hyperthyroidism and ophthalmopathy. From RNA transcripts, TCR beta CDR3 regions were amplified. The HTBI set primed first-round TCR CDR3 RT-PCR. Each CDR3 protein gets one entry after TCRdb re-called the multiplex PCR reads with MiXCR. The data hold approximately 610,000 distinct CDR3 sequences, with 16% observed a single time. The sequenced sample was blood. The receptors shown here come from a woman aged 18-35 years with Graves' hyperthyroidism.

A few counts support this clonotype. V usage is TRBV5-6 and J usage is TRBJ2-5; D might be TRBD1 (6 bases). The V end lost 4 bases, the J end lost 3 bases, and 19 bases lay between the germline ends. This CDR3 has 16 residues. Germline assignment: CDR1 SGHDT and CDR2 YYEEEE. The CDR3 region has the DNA TGTGCCAGCAGCCCCCTACGGGCCAGGGGAAAAGAGACCCAGTACTTC. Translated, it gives CASSPLRARGKETQYF.

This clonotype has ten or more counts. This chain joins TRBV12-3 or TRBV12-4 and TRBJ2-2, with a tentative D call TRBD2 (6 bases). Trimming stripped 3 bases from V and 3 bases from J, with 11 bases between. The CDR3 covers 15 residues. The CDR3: CASSFRERDTGELFF. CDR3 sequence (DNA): TGTGCCAGCAGTTTCCGGGAGCGGGACACCGGGGAGCTGTTTTTT.

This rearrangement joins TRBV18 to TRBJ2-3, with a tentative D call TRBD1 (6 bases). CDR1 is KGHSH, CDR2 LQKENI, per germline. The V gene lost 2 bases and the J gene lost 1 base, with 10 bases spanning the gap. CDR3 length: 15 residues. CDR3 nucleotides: TGTGCCAGCTCACCAGGGGACATACGCACAGATACGCAGTATTTT. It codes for CASSPGDIRTDTQYF. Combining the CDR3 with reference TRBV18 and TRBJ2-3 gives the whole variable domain NAGVMQNPRHLVRRRGQEARLRCSPMKGHSHVYWYRQLPEEGLKFMVYLQKENIIDESGMPKERFSAEFPKEGPSILRIQQVVRGDSAAYFCASSPGDIRTDTQYFGPGTRLTVL.

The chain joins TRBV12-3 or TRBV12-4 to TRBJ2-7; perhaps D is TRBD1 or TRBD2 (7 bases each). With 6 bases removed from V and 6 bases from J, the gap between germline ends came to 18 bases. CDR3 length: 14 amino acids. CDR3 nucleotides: TGTGCCAGCAGCTTGGGTCAGGGGGGGTCCGAGCAGTACTTC. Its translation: CASSLGQGGSEQYF.

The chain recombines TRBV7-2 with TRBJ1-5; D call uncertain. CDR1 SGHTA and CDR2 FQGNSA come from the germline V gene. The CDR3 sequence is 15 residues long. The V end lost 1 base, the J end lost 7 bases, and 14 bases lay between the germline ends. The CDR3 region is CASSLVSQSGQPQHF. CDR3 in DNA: TGTGCCAGCAGCTTAGTTTCCCAGAGTGGGCAGCCCCAGCATTTT.

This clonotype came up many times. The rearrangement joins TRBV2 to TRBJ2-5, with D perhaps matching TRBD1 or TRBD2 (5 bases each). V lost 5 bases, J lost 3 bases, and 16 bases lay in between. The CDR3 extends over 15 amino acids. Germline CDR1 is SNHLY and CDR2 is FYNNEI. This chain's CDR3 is CASSQNLGTEETQYF. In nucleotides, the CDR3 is TGTGCCAGCAGTCAGAACCTAGGGACGGAAGAGACCCAGTACTTC.

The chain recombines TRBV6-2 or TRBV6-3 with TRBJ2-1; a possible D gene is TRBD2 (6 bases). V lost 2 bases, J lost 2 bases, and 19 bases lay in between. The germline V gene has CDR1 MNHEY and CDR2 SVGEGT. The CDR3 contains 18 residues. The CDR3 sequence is CASSYDVRGGTPYNEQFF. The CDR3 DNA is TGTGCCAGCAGTTACGATGTCCGGGGCGGGACTCCCTACAATGAGCAGTTCTTC.

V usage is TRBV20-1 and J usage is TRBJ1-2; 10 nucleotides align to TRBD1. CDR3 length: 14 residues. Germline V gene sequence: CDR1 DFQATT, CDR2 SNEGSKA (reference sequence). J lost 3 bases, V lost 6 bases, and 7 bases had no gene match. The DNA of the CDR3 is TGCAGTGCCTGGACAGGGGGTCGTGACTATGGCTACACCTTC. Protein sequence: CSAWTGGRDYGYTF.

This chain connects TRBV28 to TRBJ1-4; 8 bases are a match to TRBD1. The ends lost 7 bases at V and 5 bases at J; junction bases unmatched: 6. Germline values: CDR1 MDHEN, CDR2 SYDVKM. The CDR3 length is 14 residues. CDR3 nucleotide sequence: TGTGCCAGCAAACAAACAGGGGGGAATGAAAAACTGTTTTTT. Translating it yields CASKQTGGNEKLFF.

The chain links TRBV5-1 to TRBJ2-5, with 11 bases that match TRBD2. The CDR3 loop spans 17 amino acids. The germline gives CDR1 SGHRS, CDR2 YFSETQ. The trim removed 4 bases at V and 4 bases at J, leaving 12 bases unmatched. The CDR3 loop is CASSGLTSGSRSETQYF. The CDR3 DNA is TGCGCCAGCAGCGGGCTAACTAGCGGGAGTCGTTCAGAGACCCAGTACTTC.

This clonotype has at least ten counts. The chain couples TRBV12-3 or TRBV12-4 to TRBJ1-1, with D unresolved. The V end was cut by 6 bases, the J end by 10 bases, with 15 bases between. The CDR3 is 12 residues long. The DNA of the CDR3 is TGTGCCAGCAGCCTCTTATCAGTTGGAGCTTTCTTT. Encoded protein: CASSLLSVGAFF.

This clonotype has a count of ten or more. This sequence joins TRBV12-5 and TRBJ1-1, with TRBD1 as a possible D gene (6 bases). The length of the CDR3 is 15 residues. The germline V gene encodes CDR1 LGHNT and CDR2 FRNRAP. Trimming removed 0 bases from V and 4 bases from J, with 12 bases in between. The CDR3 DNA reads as TGTGCTAGTGGTTTGGTACTAGGACAGTCCACTGAAGCTTTCTTT. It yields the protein CASGLVLGQSTEAFF.

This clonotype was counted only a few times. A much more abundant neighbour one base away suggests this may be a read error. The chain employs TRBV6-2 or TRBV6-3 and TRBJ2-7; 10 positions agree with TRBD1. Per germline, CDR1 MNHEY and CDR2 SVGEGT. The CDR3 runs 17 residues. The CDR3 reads CARSYFGRTGGKGEQYF. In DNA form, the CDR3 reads TGTGCCCGCAGTTACTTTGGGCGGACAGGGGGGAAGGGCGAGCAGTACTTC.

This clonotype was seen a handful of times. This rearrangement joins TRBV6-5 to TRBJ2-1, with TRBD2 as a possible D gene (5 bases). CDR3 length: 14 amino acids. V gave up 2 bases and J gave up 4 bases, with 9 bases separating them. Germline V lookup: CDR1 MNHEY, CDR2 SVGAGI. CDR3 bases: TGTGCCAGCAGTTACGAGCGGAGATACAATGAGCAGTTCTTC. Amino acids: CASSYERRYNEQFF.

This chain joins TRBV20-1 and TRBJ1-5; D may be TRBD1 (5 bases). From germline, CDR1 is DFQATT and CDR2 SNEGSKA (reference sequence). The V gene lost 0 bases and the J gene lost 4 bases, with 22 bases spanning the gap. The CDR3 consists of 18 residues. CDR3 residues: CSARDRASWTSRNQPQHF. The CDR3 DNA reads TGCAGTGCTAGAGATCGGGCAAGCTGGACATCTAGAAATCAGCCCCAGCATTTT.

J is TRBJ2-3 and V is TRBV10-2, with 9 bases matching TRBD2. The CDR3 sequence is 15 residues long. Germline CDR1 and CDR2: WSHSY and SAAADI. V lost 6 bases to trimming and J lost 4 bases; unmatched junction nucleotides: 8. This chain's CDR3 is CASRPGTSKPDTQYF. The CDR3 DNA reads TGCGCCAGCAGGCCCGGGACTAGCAAACCAGATACGCAGTATTTT.

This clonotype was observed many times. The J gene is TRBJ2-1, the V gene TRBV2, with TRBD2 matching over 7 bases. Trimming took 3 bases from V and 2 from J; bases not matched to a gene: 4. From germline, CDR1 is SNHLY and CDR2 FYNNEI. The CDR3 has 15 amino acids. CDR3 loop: CASSEASGTYNEQFF. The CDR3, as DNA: TGTGCCAGCAGTGAGGCTAGCGGCACCTACAATGAGCAGTTCTTC.

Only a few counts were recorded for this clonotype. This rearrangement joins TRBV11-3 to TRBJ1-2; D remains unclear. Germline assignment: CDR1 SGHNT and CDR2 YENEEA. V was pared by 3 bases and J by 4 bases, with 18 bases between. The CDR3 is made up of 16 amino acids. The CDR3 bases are TGTGCCAGCAGCTTTAGCCCGGACGGTTGGAGCTATGGCTACACCTTC. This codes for CASSFSPDGWSYGYTF.

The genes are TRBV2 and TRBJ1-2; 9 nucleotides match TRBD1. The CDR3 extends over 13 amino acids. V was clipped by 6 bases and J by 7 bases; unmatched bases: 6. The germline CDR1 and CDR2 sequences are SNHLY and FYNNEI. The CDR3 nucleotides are TGTGCCAGCAGGACAGGGGGAGGCTCTGGCTACACCTTC. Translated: CASRTGGGSGYTF.

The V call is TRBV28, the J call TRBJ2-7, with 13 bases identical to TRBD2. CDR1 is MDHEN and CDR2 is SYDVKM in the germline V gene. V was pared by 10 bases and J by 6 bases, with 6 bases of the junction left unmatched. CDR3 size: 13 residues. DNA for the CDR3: TGTGCCACCAAGACTAGCGGGAGGCCCGAGCAGTACTTC. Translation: CATKTSGRPEQYF. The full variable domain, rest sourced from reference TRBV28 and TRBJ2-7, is DVKVTQSSRYLVKRTGEKVFLECVQDMDHENMFWYRQDPGLGLRLIYFSYDVKMKEKGDIPEGYSVSREKKERFSLILESASTNQTSMYLCATKTSGRPEQYFGPGTRLTVT.

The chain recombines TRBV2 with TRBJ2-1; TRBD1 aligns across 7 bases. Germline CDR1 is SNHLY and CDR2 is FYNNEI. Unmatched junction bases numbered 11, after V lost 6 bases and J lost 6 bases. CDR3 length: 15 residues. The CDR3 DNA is TGTGCCAGCAGCCTCCGGGACAGCCTGGGCAATGAGCAGTTCTTC. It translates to CASSLRDSLGNEQFF.

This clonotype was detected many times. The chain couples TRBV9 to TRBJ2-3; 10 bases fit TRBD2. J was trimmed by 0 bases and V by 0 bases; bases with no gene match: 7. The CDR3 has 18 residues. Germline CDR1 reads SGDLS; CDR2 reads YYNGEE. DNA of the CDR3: TGTGCCAGCAGCGTAGGAGCAACTAGCGGGGTTAGCACAGATACGCAGTATTTT. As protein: CASSVGATSGVSTDTQYF.

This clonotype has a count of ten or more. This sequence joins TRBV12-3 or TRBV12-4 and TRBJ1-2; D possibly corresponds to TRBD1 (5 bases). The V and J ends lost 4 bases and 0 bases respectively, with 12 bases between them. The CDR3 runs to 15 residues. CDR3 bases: TGTGCCAGCAGTTCCCCGACAGAAGCTAACTATGGCTACACCTTC. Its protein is CASSSPTEANYGYTF.

In DNA, the CDR3 is TGCAGTGCAGTAGACTCCGCAGGCACAGATACGCAGTATTTT. Translated: CSAVDSAGTDTQYF. The V call is TRBV20-1, the J call TRBJ2-3, with unresolved D. Trimming removed 6 bases at V and 1 base at J, with 14 bases between. CDR1 and CDR2 from the germline V gene are DFQATT and SNEGSKA (reference sequence). This CDR3 is 14 amino acids long.

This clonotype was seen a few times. The CDR3 DNA reads TGTGCCAGCAGCGTAGCTATGGGGGGCGCAGGGGGCTACACCTTC. Protein sequence: CASSVAMGGAGGYTF. V usage is TRBV9 and J usage is TRBJ1-2; the D gene is possibly TRBD1 (6 bases). The CDR3 extends over 15 amino acids. The germline V gene has CDR1 SGDLS and CDR2 YYNGEE. The V end was cut by 0 bases, the J end by 8 bases, with 17 bases between.

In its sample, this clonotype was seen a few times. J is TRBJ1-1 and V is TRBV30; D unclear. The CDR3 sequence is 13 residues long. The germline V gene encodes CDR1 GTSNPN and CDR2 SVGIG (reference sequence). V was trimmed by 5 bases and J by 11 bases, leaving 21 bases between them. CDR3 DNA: TGTGCCTGGGTCGCAGAGTTGGGGAAAAGGGCTTTCTTT. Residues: CAWVAELGKRAFF.

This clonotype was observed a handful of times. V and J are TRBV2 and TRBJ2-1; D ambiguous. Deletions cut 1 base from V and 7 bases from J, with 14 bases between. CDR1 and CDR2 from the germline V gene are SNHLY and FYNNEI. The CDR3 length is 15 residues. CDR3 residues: CASSEVIGSMNEQFF. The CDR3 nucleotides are TGTGCCAGCAGTGAAGTCATAGGGTCTATGAATGAGCAGTTCTTC.